The clone carrying this T cell receptor beta chain appeared a few times. Its specificity is not known. Any gene name here is a mouse gene name. The CDR3 goes on 1 residue after the read ends, and that part is filled in from the germline J gene. This sample is part of a study of tissue T cells after allogeneic stem cell transplantation. Time point described: mouse harvest day 7 after allogeneic transplant. Mouse grafts combined 10^7 T-cell-depleted bone marrow cells with 10^6 splenic CD5+ T cells. This mouse GVHD model was MHC-mismatched B6 to BALB/c, profiled day 7 or 14. Here immunoSEQ multiplex PCR was the method, and the copy in TCRdb shows in-frame clones only, minus some. The sample lists around 7,000 clones; around half were seen once. The germline V gene encodes CDR1 KGHPV and CDR2 FQNQEV (reference sequence). The length of the CDR3 is 12 residues. V lost 4 bases to trimming and J lost 6 bases; unmatched junction nucleotides: 2.

Study-wide results and limits: Across patients, clones rarely overlapped, yet motif clusters were shared tissue-specifically. Alloreactivity or antigen specificity of tissue TCRs was not determined; some clones might be host cells.

This TCR came from a female BALB/c mouse given C57BL/6 T cells with graft-versus-host disease after an allogeneic hematopoietic cell transplant. The chain uses TRBV26 and TRBJ2-7; 8 bases are shared with TRBD1. Material: lymph node tissue. The CDR3 DNA, read in part, is TGTGCCAGCAGTCCCGACAGGGGTGAACAGTAC. It yields the protein CASSPDRGEQY. In full, the CDR3 is CASSPDRGEQYF.